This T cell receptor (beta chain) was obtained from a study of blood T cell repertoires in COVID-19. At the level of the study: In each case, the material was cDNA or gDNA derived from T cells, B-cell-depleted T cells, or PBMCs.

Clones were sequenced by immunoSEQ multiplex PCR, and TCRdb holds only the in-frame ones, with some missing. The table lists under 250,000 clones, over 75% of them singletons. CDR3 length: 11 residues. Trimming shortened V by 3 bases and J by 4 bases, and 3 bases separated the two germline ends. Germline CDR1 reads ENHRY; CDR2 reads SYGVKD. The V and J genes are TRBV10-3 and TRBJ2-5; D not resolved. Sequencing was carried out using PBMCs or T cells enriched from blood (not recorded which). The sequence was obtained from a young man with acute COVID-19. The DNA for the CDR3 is TGTGCCATCAGTGATAGAGAGACCCAGTACTTC. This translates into CAISDRETQYF.